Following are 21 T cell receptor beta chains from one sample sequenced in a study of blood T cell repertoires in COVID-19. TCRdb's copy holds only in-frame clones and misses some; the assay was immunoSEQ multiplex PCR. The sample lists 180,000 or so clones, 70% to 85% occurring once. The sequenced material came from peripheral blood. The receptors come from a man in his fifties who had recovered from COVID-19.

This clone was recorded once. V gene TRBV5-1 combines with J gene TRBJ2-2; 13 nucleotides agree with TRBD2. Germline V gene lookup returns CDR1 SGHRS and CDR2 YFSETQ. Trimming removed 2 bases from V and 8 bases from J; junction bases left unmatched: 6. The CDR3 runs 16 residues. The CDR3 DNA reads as TGCGCCAGCAGCTTTCAGACTAGCGGGAGGTCTGGGGAGCTGTTTTTT. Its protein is CASSFQTSGRSGELFF.

Here the CDR3 reads CASRQSGRVGETQYF. The CDR3 nucleotides read TGTGCCAGTAGGCAAAGCGGGAGGGTAGGAGAGACCCAGTACTTC. J is TRBJ2-5 and V is TRBV19; 10 bases line up with TRBD2. V trimming: 6 bases; J trimming: 4 bases; junction bases outside the gene matches: 8. Germline V lookup: CDR1 LNHDA, CDR2 SQIVND (reference sequence). The CDR3 has 15 amino acids.

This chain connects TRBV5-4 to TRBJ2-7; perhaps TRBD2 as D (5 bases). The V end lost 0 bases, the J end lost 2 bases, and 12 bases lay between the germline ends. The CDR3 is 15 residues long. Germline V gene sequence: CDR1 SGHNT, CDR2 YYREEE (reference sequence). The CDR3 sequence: CASSLELAKTYEQYF. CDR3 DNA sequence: TGTGCCAGCAGCTTGGAATTAGCGAAAACCTACGAGCAGTACTTC. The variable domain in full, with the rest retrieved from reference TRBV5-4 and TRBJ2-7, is ETGVTQSPTHLIKTRGQQVTLRCSSQSGHNTVSWYQQALGQGPQFIFQYYREEENGRGNFPPRFSGLQFPNYSSELNVNALELDDSALYLCASSLELAKTYEQYFGPGTRLTVT.

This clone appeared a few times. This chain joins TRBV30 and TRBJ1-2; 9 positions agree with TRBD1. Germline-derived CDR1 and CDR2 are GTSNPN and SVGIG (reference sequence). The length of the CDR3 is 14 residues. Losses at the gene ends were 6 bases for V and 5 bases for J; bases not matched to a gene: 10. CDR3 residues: CACPGQGLGYGYTF. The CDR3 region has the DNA TGTGCCTGCCCGGGACAGGGTTTAGGTTATGGCTACACCTTC.

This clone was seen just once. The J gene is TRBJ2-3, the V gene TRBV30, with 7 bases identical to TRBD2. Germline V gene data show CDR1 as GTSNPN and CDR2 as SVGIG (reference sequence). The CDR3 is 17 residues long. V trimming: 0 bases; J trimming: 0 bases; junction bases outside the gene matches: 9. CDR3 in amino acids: CAWSVPSAGASTDTQYF. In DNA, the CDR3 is TGTGCCTGGAGTGTACCTTCGGCGGGAGCTAGCACAGATACGCAGTATTTT.

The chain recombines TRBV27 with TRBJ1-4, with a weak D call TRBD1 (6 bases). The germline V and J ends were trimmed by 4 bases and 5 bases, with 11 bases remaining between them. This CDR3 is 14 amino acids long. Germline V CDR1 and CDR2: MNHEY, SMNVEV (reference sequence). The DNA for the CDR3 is TGTGCCAGCAGTTGGGGGCAGCAAAATGAAAAACTGTTTTTT. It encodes CASSWGQQNEKLFF.

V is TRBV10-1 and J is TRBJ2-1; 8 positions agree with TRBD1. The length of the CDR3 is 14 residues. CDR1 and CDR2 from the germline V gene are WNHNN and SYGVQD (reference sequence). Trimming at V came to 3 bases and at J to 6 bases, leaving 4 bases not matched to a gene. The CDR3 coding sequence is TGCGCCAGCAGTGACTACAGGGGGGCCAATGAGCAGTTCTTC. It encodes CASSDYRGANEQFF.

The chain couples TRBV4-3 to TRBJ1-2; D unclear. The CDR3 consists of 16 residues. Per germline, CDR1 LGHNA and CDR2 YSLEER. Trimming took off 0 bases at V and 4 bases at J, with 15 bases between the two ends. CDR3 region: CASSQDTGSAAYGYTF. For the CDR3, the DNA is TGCGCCAGCAGCCAAGATACGGGGAGCGCGGCCTATGGCTACACCTTC.

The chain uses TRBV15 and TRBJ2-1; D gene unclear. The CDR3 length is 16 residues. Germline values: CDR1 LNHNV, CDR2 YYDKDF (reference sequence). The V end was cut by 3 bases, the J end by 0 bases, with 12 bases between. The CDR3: CATSSYRGGSYNEQFF. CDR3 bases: TGTGCCACCAGCAGCTATCGCGGCGGCTCCTACAATGAGCAGTTCTTC.

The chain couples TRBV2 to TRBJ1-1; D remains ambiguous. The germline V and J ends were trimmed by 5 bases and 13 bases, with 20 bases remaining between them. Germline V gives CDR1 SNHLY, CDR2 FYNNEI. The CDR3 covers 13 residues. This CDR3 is CASSSGKTPLFFF. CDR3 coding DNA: TGTGCCAGCAGTTCCGGAAAGACTCCTCTATTTTTCTTT.

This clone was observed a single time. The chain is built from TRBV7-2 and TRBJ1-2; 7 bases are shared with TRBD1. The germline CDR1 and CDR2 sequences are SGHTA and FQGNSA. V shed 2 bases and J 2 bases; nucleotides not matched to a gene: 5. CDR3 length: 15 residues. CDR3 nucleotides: TGTGCCAGCAGCTTACTTACAGGGGCCAACTATGGCTACACCTTC. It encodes CASSLLTGANYGYTF.

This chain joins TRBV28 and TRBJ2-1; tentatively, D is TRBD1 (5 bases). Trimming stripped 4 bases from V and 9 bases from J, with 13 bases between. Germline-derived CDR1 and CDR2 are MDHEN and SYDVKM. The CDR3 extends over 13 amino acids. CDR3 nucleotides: TGTGCCAGCAGTTACCCCTGGGGCGGTGAGCAGTTCTTC. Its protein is CASSYPWGGEQFF.

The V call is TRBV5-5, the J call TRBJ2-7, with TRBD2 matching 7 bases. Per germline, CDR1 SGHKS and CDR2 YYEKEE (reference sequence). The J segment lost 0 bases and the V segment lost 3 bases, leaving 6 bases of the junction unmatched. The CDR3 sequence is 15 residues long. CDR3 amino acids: CASSSRTSYSYEQYF. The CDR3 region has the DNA TGTGCCAGCAGCTCCCGGACTAGTTACTCCTACGAGCAGTACTTC.

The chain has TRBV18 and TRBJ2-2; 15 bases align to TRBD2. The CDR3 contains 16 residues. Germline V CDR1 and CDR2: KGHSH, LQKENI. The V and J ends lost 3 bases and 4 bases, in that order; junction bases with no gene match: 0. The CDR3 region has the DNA TGTGCCAGCTCACCGGGACTAGCGGGAGGCACCGGGGAGCTGTTTTTT. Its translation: CASSPGLAGGTGELFF.

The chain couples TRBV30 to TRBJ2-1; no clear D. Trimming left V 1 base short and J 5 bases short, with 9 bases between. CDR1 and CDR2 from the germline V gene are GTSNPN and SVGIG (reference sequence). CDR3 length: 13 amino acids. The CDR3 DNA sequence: TGTGCCTGGAGTGCGGGTGTCAACAATGAGCAGTTCTTC. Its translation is CAWSAGVNNEQFF. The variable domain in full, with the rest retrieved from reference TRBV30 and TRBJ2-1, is SQTIHQWPATLVQPVGSPLSLECTVEGTSNPNLYWYRQAAGRGLQLLFYSVGIGQISSEVPQNLSASRPQDRQFILSSKKLLLSDSGFYLCAWSAGVNNEQFFGPGTRLTVL.

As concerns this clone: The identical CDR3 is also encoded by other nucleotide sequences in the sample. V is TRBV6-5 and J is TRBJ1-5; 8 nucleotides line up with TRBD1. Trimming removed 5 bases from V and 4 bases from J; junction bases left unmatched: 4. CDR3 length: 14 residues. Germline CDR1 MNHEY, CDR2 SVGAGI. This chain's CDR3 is CASSRTGGNQPQHF. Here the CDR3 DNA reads TGTGCCAGCAGTCGAACAGGGGGAAATCAGCCCCAGCATTTT.

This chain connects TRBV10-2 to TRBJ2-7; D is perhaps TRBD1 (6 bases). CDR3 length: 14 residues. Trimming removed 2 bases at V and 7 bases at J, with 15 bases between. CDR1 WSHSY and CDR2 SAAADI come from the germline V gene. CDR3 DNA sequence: TGCGCCAGCAGTGAGACAGGGACACGAGATGAGCAGTACTTC. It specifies CASSETGTRDEQYF.

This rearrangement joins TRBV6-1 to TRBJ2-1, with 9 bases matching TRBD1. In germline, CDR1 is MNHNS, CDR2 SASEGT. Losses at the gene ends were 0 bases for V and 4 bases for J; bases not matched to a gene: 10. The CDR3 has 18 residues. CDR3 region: CASSEAPRTGTGYNEQFF. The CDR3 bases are TGTGCCAGCAGTGAAGCCCCGAGGACCGGGACAGGGTACAATGAGCAGTTCTTC.

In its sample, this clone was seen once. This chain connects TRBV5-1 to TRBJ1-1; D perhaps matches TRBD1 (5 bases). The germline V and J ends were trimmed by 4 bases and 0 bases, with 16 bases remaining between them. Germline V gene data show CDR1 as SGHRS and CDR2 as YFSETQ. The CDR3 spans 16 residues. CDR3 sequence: CASSRARDNLNTEAFF. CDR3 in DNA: TGCGCCAGCAGCCGCGCCAGGGATAATTTGAACACTGAAGCTTTCTTT.

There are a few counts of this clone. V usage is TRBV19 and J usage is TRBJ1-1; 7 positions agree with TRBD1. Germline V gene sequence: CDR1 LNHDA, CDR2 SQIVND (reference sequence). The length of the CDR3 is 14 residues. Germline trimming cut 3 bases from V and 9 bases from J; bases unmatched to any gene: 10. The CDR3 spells CASSMESQGGQAFF. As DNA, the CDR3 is TGTGCCAGTAGTATGGAGAGTCAGGGGGGTCAAGCTTTCTTT.

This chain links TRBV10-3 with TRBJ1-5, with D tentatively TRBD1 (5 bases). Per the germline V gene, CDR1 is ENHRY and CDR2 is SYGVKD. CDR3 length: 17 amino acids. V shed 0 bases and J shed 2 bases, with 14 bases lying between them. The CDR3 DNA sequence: TGTGCCATCAGTGAGTCTGATAAGGGGCGAGGCAATCAGCCCCAGCATTTT. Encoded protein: CAISESDKGRGNQPQHF.